This TCR beta chain was found in a study of T cell repertoires in ileal Crohn's disease. The CDR3 sequence is 12 residues long. Deletions cut 5 bases from V and 3 bases from J, with 6 bases between. Germline V lookup: CDR1 MGHRA, CDR2 YSYEKL. Libraries were prepared by immunoSEQ multiplex PCR; TCRdb keeps only in-frame clonotypes and omits some of them. The sample contains around 14,000 clones, 80% of which appear only once. The TCR originated in an adult with Crohn's disease. Sequenced: ileal tissue. J is TRBJ2-3 and V is TRBV4-1; D uncertain. The CDR3 spells CASSWATDTQYF. The CDR3 nucleotides read TGCGCCAGCAGCTGGGCTACAGATACGCAGTATTTT.